The 16 T cell receptor beta chains reported below all come from one sample, sequenced in a study of T cells after yellow fever vaccination. A single record per CDR3 protein comes from TCRdb applying MiXCR to the 5' RACE reads. Here the sample spans roughly 170,000 distinct CDR3 sequences, about a tenth being singletons. The sample was CD8+ T cells sorted from PBMCs, taken 45 days after the yellow fever booster vaccination. These receptors were obtained from a man aged 18 to 29 who received the YFV17D yellow fever vaccine.

This clonotype has just a few counts. The gene calls are TRBV6-6 and TRBJ2-2, with 7 bases aligning to TRBD1. There are 13 residues in the CDR3. Unmatched junction bases numbered 6, after V lost 6 bases and J lost 8 bases. CDR1 and CDR2 from the germline V gene are MNHNY and SVGAGI (reference sequence). The CDR3, as DNA: TGTGCCAGCAGCAACAGGGGCGTGGGGGAGCTGTTTTTT. It codes for CASSNRGVGELFF.

There are a few counts of this clonotype. The chain is built from TRBV7-8 and TRBJ2-3; 8 nucleotides match TRBD2. The CDR3 consists of 16 residues. V lost 1 base to trimming and J lost 2 bases; unmatched junction nucleotides: 5. The germline V gene has CDR1 SGHVS and CDR2 FQNEAQ. CDR3 bases: TGTGCCAGCAGCTTAGGCGGGGGGACTAACACAGATACGCAGTATTTT. As protein: CASSLGGGTNTDTQYF.

This clonotype has ten or more counts. The rearrangement links TRBV7-9 to TRBJ2-3; D is ambiguous. Trimming left V 2 bases short and J 1 base short, with 13 bases between. This CDR3 contains 16 residues. The V gene's germline CDR1 is SEHNR and CDR2 FQNEAQ (reference sequence). The CDR3 loop reads CASSLIRTVGTDTQYF. Written as DNA, the CDR3 is TGTGCCAGCAGCTTAATTCGGACCGTAGGCACAGATACGCAGTATTTT.

Only a few counts were recorded for this clonotype. The chain carries TRBV3-1 and TRBJ2-3; maybe TRBD1 (5 bases). With 2 bases removed from V and 6 bases from J, the gap between germline ends came to 12 bases. This CDR3 contains 14 residues. The germline CDR1 and CDR2 sequences are LGHDT and YNNKEL (reference sequence). The CDR3 nucleotides are TGTGCCAGCAGCCAATACAGGCTCGAGGATACGCAGTATTTT. Amino acid sequence: CASSQYRLEDTQYF.

V and J are TRBV12-3 or TRBV12-4 and TRBJ1-6; 8 bases align to TRBD1. This CDR3 has 12 residues. V shed 5 bases and J 10 bases; nucleotides not matched to a gene: 1. In DNA form, the CDR3 reads TGTGCCAGCAGTGGACAGGGCTCACCCCTCCACTTT. Translation gives CASSGQGSPLHF.

The chain joins TRBV7-9 to TRBJ1-4, with 7 bases lining up with TRBD1. The CDR3 runs 19 residues. The germline gives CDR1 SEHNR, CDR2 FQNEAQ (reference sequence). Germline trimming cut 5 bases from V and 3 bases from J; bases unmatched to any gene: 18. The CDR3 protein is CASSQPTGLIRVPNEKLFF. The CDR3 region has the DNA TGTGCCAGCAGCCAACCGACAGGGTTAATACGAGTACCTAATGAAAAACTGTTTTTT.

This clonotype has more than one count but fewer than ten. The V and J genes are TRBV5-4 and TRBJ2-3, with a weak D call TRBD2 (6 bases). V was trimmed by 0 bases and J by 1 base, leaving 12 bases between them. The CDR3 loop spans 16 amino acids. From germline, CDR1 is SGHNT and CDR2 YYREEE (reference sequence). The CDR3 DNA sequence: TGTGCCAGCAGCTTGGACCCGGGGGAAGGCACAGATACGCAGTATTTT. Encoded protein: CASSLDPGEGTDTQYF.

This clonotype was seen a few times. The V gene is TRBV6-1, the J gene TRBJ2-1; TRBD2 matches 14 bases. The germline CDR1 and CDR2 sequences are MNHNS and SASEGT. This CDR3 is 16 amino acids long. The V and J ends lost 2 bases and 4 bases, in that order; junction bases with no gene match: 1. The chain's CDR3 is CASSERLAGGYNEQFF. The CDR3 coding sequence is TGTGCCAGCAGTGAACGACTAGCGGGGGGGTACAATGAGCAGTTCTTC.

In this sample, this clonotype turned up many times. This chain connects TRBV11-2 to TRBJ2-3; D perhaps matches TRBD2 (5 bases). This CDR3 comprises 19 residues. Trimming shortened V by 1 base and J by 0 bases, and 20 bases separated the two germline ends. CDR1 and CDR2 (germline): SGHAT, FQNNGV. The CDR3 bases are TGTGCCAGCAGCTTAGTTTATTCTTGGGAGTGGACTAGCACAGATACGCAGTATTTT. Its translation is CASSLVYSWEWTSTDTQYF. Based on the CDR3 plus reference TRBV11-2 and TRBJ2-3, the full variable domain is EAGVAQSPRYKIIEKRQSVAFWCNPISGHATLYWYQQILGQGPKLLIQFQNNGVVDDSQLPKDRFSAERLKGVDSTLKIQPAKLEDSAVYLCASSLVYSWEWTSTDTQYFGPGTRLTVL.

This clonotype appeared a few times. V and J are TRBV7-9 and TRBJ1-2; 7 positions match TRBD1. Germline CDR1 and CDR2: SEHNR and FQNEAQ (reference sequence). This CDR3 region has 12 residues. Trimming took 4 bases from V and 5 from J; bases not matched to a gene: 1. CDR3 DNA sequence: TGTGCCAGCAGCTGGGGACAGTATGGCTACACCTTC. This gives the protein CASSWGQYGYTF.

This clonotype has more than one count but fewer than ten. The chain carries TRBV4-1 and TRBJ1-4; 7 bases align to TRBD1. Germline V gene sequence: CDR1 MGHRA, CDR2 YSYEKL. CDR3 size: 15 residues. The V gene end was trimmed by 0 bases and the J gene end by 7 bases; junction bases not matched to a gene: 5. The CDR3 here is CASSQEGGWGEKLFF. Written as DNA, the CDR3 is TGCGCCAGCAGCCAAGAAGGGGGCTGGGGTGAAAAACTGTTTTTT.

Only a few counts were recorded for this clonotype. This chain links TRBV27 with TRBJ2-1; D uncertain. The V end was cut by 4 bases, the J end by 15 bases, with 13 bases between. Germline V lookup: CDR1 MNHEY, CDR2 SMNVEV (reference sequence). The CDR3 contains 11 residues. CDR3 region: CASSSSVTRFF. In DNA form, the CDR3 reads TGTGCCAGCAGTTCGTCGGTAACGAGGTTCTTC.

This clonotype was found a few times. The J gene is TRBJ2-7, the V gene TRBV20-1, with 9 bases aligning to TRBD2. Per germline, CDR1 DFQATT and CDR2 SNEGSKA (reference sequence). V shed 3 bases, J shed 4 bases, and the junction held 10 bases outside the gene matches. The CDR3 is 15 residues long. The CDR3 nucleotides read TGCAGTGCTAGGACCTTAGCGGGGGCGATTTACGAGCAGTACGTC. Amino acid sequence: CSARTLAGAIYEQYV.

This clonotype appeared a few times. V and J are TRBV19 and TRBJ1-6; D gene uncertain. The CDR3 covers 15 residues. Trimming stripped 3 bases from V and 7 bases from J, with 13 bases between. Germline V gene lookup returns CDR1 LNHDA and CDR2 SQIVND (reference sequence). The CDR3 sequence: CASSISRTGNSPLHF. CDR3 DNA: TGTGCCAGTAGTATTTCGCGGACGGGGAATTCACCCCTCCACTTT.

This clonotype was picked up a small number of times. J is TRBJ1-2 and V is TRBV11-2; no definite D call. The CDR3 totals 12 residues. Germline V gene lookup returns CDR1 SGHAT and CDR2 FQNNGV. Trimming pared 5 bases from V and 8 bases from J, leaving 12 bases between. CDR3 in amino acids: CASSPVSSGYTF. DNA of the CDR3: TGTGCCAGCAGCCCGGTCTCGTCGGGCTACACCTTC.

This clonotype was seen more than once but under ten times. This chain links TRBV29-1 with TRBJ1-3; D unresolved. The CDR3 is 12 amino acids. Trimming shortened V by 4 bases and J by 0 bases, and 4 bases separated the two germline ends. Germline CDR1 and CDR2: SQVTM and ANQGSEA. For the CDR3, the DNA is TGCAGCGTTGGGGGCTCTGGAAACACCATATATTTT. Protein sequence: CSVGGSGNTIYF.